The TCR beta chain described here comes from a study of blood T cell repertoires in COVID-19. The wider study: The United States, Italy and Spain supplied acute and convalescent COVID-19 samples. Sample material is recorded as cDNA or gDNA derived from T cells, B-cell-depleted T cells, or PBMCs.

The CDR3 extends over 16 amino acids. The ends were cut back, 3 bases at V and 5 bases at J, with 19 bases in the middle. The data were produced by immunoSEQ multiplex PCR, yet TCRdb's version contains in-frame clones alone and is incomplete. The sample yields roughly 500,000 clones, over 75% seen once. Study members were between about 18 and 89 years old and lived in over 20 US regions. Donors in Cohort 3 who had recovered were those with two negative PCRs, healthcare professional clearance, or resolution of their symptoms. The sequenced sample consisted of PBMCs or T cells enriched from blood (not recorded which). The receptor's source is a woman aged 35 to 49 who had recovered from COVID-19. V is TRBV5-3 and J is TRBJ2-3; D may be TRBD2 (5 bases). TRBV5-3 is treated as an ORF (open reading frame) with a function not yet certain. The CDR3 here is CARSSEVTLRGDTQYF. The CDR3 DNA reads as TGTGCCAGAAGCTCGGAGGTAACACTCCGTGGAGATACGCAGTATTTT.